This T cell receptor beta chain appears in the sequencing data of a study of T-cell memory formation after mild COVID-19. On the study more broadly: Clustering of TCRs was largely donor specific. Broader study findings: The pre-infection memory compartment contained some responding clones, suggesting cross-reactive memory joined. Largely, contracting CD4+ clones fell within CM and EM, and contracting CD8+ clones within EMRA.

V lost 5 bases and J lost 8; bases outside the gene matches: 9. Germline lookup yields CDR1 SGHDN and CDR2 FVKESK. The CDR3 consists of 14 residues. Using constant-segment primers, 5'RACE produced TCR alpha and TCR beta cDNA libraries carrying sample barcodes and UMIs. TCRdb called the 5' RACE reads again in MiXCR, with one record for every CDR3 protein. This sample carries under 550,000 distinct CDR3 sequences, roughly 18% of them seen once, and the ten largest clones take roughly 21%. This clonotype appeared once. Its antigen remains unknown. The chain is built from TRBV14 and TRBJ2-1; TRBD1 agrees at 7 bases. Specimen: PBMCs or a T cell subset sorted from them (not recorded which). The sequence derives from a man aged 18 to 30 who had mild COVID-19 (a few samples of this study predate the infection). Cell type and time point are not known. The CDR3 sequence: CASSDWDRLYEQFF. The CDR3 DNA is TGTGCCAGCAGCGATTGGGACAGACTTTATGAGCAGTTCTTC.